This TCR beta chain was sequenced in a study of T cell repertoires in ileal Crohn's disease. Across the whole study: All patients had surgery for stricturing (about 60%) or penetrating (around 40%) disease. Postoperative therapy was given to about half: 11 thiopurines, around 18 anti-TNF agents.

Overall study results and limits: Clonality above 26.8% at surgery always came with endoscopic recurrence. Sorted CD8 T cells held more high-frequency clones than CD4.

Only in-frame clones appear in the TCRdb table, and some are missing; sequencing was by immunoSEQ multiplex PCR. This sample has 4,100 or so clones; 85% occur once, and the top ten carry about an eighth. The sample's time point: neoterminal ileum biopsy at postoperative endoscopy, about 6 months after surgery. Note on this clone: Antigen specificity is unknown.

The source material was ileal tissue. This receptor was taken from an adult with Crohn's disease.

Written as DNA, the CDR3 is TGTGCAAGTCGCTTTGGGGGCCGGATCTTTACAGATAATTCACCCCTCCACTTT. Amino acids: CASRFGGRIFTDNSPLHF. This rearrangement joins TRBV12-2 to TRBJ1-6; TRBD1 is the table's D call, not checked against the DNA. TRBV12-2 is deemed a pseudogene. The CDR3 consists of 18 residues.